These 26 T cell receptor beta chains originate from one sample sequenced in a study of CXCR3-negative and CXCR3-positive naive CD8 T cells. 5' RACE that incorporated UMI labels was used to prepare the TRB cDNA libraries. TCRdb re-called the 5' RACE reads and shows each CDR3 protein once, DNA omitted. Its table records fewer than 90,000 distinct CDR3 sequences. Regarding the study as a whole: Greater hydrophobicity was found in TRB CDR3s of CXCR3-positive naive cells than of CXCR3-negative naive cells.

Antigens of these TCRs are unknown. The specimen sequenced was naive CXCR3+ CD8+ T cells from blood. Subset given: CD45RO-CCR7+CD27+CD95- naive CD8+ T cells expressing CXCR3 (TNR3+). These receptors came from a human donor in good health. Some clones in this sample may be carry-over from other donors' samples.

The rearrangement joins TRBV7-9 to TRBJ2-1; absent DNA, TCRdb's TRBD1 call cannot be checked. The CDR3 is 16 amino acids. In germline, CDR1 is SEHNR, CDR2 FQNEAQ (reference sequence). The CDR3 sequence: CASSLPIIPPWDEQFF.

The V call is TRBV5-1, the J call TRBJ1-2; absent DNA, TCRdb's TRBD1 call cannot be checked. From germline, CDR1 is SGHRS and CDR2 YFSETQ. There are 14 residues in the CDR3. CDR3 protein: CASSLGTSDYGYTF.

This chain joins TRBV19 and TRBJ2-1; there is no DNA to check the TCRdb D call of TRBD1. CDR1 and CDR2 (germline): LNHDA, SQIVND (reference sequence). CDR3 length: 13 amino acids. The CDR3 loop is CASSIPGYNEQFF.

The CDR3 here is CATGLNGVNEQFF. The chain uses TRBV6-2 or TRBV6-3 and TRBJ2-1. There are 13 residues in the CDR3. Germline V gives CDR1 MNHEY, CDR2 SVGEGT.

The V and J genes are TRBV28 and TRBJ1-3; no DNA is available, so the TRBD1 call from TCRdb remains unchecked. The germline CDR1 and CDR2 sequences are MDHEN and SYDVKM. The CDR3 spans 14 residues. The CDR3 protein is CASSLTGVGNTIYF.

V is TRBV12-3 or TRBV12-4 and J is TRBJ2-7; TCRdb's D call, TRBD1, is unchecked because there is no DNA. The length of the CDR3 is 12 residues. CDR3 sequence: CASSVARYEQYF.

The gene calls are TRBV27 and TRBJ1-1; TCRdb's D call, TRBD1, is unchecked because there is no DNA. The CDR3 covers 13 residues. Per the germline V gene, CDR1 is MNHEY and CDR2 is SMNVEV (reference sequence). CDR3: CASSQGMYTEAFF.

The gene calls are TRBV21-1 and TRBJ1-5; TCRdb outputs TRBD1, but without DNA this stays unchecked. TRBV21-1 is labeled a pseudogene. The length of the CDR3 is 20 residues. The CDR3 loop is CASSKVHGQGASSEDQPQHF.

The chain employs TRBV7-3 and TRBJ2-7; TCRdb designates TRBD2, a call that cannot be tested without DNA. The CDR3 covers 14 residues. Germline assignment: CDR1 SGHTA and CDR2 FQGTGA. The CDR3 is CASSTGGLANEQYF. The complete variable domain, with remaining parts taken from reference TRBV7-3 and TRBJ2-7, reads GAGVSQTPSNKVTEKGKYVELRCDPISGHTALYWYRQSLGQGPEFLIYFQGTGAADDSGLPNDRFFAVRPEGSVSTLKIQRTERGDSAVYLCASSTGGLANEQYFGPGTRLTVT.

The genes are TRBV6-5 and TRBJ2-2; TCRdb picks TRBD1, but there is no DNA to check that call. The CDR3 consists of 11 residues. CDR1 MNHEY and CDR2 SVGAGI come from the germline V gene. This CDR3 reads CASLGAGELFF.

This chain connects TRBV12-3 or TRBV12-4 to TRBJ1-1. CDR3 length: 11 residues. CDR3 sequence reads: CASQTGAEAFF.

CDR3 protein: CASLGGLFVEAFF. This sequence joins TRBV12-3 or TRBV12-4 and TRBJ1-1; TCRdb proposes TRBD1, but this gene call is untestable without DNA. CDR3 length: 13 residues.

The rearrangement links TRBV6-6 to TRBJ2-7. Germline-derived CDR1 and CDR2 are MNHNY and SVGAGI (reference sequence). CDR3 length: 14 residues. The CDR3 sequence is CASSTSGRSHEQHF.

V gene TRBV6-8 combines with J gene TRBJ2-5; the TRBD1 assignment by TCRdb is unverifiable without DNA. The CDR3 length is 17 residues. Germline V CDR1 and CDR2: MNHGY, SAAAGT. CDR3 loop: CASSSRGWTSEAETQYF.

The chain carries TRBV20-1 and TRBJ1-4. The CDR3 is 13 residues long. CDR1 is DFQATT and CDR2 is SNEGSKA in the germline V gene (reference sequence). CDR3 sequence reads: CSARGPSREKLFF.

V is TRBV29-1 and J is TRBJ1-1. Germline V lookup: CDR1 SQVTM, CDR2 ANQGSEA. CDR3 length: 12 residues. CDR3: CSVVENDSEAFF.

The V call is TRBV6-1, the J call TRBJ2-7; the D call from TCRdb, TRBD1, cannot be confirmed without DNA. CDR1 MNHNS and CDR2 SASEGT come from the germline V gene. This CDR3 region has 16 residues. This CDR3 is CASSEAHPGTGYEQYF.

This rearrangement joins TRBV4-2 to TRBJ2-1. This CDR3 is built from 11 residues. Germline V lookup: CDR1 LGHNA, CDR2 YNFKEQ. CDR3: CAGGAPDEQFF.

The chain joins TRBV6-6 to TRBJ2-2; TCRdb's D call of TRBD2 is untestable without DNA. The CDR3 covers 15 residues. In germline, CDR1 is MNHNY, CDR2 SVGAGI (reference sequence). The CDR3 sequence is CASSYSTSGAGELFF.

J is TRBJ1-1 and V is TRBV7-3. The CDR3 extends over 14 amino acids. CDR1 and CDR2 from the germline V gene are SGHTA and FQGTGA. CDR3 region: CASSLEAANTEAFF.

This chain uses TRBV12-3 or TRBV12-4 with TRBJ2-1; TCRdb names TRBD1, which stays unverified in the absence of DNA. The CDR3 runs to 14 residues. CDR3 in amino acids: CASDRGGFNNEQFF.

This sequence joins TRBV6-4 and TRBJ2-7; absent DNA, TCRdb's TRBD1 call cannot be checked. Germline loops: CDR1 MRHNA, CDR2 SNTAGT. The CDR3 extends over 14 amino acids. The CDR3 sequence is CASSYAGDDDEQYF.

Here the CDR3 reads CASRHLAGRTNEQFF. The chain links TRBV11-2 to TRBJ2-1; checking the TCRdb D call of TRBD2 is not possible without DNA. Germline-derived CDR1 and CDR2 are SGHAT and FQNNGV. The CDR3 length is 15 residues. The full variable domain, in which reference TRBV11-2 and TRBJ2-1 provide the parts outside the CDR3, is EAGVAQSPRYKIIEKRQSVAFWCNPISGHATLYWYQQILGQGPKLLIQFQNNGVVDDSQLPKDRFSAERLKGVDSTLKIQPAKLEDSAVYLCASRHLAGRTNEQFFGPGTRLTVL.

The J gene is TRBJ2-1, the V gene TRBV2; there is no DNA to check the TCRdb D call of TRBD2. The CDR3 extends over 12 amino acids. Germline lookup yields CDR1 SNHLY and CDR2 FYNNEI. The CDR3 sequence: CARREAGSEQFF.

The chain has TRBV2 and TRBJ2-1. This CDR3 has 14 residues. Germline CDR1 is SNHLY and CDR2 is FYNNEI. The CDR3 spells CASSEATPGNEQFF.

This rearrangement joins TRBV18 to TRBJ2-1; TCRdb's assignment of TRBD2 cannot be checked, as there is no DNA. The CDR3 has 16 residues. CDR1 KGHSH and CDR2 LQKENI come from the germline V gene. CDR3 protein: CASSFLGRGRSNEQFF.